This T cell receptor beta chain was retrieved from a study of T cells in Graves' hyperthyroidism and ophthalmopathy. General study findings and limits: Ophthalmopathy prediction by the model preceded onset by a median about 6 months. Through a model of 13 V-J features, ophthalmopathy was separated from stable hyperthyroidism.

Points on this clonotype: Its target is unknown.

Those with hyperthyroidism were 18 to 65 years old, newly diagnosed, and ill for under 2 months. The authors took PBMCs from 9.5 to 10 ml fresh peripheral blood. Authors of the study amplified TCR beta CDR3 regions from RNA transcripts. HTBI primers were used for first-round RT-PCR of the TCR CDR3. TCRdb reprocessed the multiplex PCR reads via MiXCR and lists one record per CDR3 protein. The profile covers 750,000 to 900,000 distinct CDR3 sequences, with roughly 40% appearing a single time and around 9.3% taken by the ten largest. The source of this sequence is a man aged 18 to 30 with Graves' hyperthyroidism. Sequencing was done on a sample of blood.

The CDR3 coding sequence is TGTGCCAGCAGTTACTCCACTAGCGGATTCTACGAGCAGTACTTC. This codes for CASSYSTSGFYEQYF. The chain uses TRBV25-1 and TRBJ2-7; 8 positions agree with TRBD2. The germline CDR1 and CDR2 sequences are MGHDK and SYGVNS. V trimming: 5 bases; J trimming: 3 bases; junction bases outside the gene matches: 9. The CDR3 is 15 residues long.